Listed here are 21 T cell receptor beta chains from one sample, sequenced in a study of read filtering for tumor transcriptome and immune sequencing. This library used roughly 0.4 ug RNA and molecular barcoded adaptors spanning alpha/delta and beta/gamma chains. TCRdb redid the calling of the reads with MiXCR, one entry per CDR3 protein. The sample has under 150,000 distinct CDR3 sequences; under 15% are singletons. Sequenced material: a population of CD138-negative cells sorted from bone marrow. The receptors originated from a donor aged 40 or older with multiple myeloma.

This clonotype was counted many times. The chain links TRBV29-1 to TRBJ2-1; 9 nucleotides line up with TRBD1. Germline V lookup: CDR1 SQVTM, CDR2 ANQGSEA. The CDR3 contains 21 residues. Trimming cost V 1 base and J 7 bases; bases outside gene matches: 26. This chain's CDR3 is CSVEGSSMWDRDGRPENEQFF. The CDR3, as DNA: TGCAGCGTTGAAGGAAGTAGTATGTGGGACAGGGACGGGAGACCTGAAAATGAGCAGTTCTTC.

There are many counts of this clonotype. The rearrangement joins TRBV4-1 to TRBJ2-7, with 8 positions matching TRBD1. V shed 1 base and J 6 bases; nucleotides not matched to a gene: 8. The length of the CDR3 is 15 residues. Germline-derived CDR1 and CDR2 are MGHRA and YSYEKL. The CDR3 loop reads CASSQATGQGFEQYF. CDR3 bases: TGCGCCAGCAGCCAAGCGACCGGACAGGGTTTCGAGCAGTACTTC.

This clonotype came up many times. This rearrangement joins TRBV4-1 to TRBJ2-4; D uncertain. Germline-derived CDR1 and CDR2 are MGHRA and YSYEKL. This CDR3 is built from 15 residues. V gave up 6 bases and J gave up 0 bases, with 12 bases separating them. The CDR3 region is CASSLGNLAKNIQYF. For the CDR3, the DNA is TGCGCCAGCAGTCTGGGGAACCTAGCCAAAAACATTCAGTACTTC.

V gene TRBV4-3 combines with J gene TRBJ2-7, with 9 positions matching TRBD1. V lost 4 bases and J lost 4; bases outside the gene matches: 5. The CDR3 loop spans 14 amino acids. The germline V gene has CDR1 LGHNA and CDR2 YSLEER. This CDR3 is CASSPWTGAYEQYF. For the CDR3, the DNA is TGCGCCAGCAGCCCCTGGACAGGGGCGTACGAGCAGTACTTC.

V gene TRBV11-3 combines with J gene TRBJ2-2, with D perhaps TRBD2 (5 bases). The germline CDR1 and CDR2 sequences are SGHNT and YENEEA. V lost 5 bases and J lost 1, with 11 bases in between. The CDR3 totals 15 residues. CDR3: CASSHHRENTGELFF. Written as DNA, the CDR3 is TGTGCCAGCAGCCATCACCGGGAGAACACCGGGGAGCTGTTTTTT.

This clonotype was found many times. This chain connects TRBV2 to TRBJ2-3; D unclear. Germline V gives CDR1 SNHLY, CDR2 FYNNEI. This CDR3 is 13 amino acids long. The V end lost 7 bases, the J end lost 0 bases, and 8 bases lay between the germline ends. For the CDR3, the DNA is TGTGCCAGCAATGACTGGAGCACAGATACGCAGTATTTT. As protein: CASNDWSTDTQYF. The full variable domain, in which reference TRBV2 and TRBJ2-3 provide the parts outside the CDR3, is EPEVTQTPSHQVTQMGQEVILRCVPISNHLYFYWYRQILGQKVEFLVSFYNNEISEKSEIFDDQFSVERPDGSNFTLKIRSTKLEDSAMYFCASNDWSTDTQYFGPGTRLTVL.

This clonotype was observed a handful of times. A much more abundant neighbour one base away suggests this may be a read error. The chain uses TRBV12-3 or TRBV12-4 and TRBJ2-1; the D gene is possibly TRBD1 (5 bases). The CDR3 has 14 residues. The CDR3 spells CASSGQNLYNGQFF. CDR3 DNA sequence: TGTGCCAGCAGCGGACAAAACCTATACAATGGGCAGTTCTTC.

This clonotype was seen repeatedly, ten times or more. The chain carries TRBV20-1 and TRBJ2-3, with 8 bases fitting TRBD2. The CDR3 loop spans 18 amino acids. Per the germline V gene, CDR1 is DFQATT and CDR2 is SNEGSKA (reference sequence). V was clipped by 6 bases and J by 6 bases; unmatched bases: 23. Here the CDR3 reads CSARPRGDGRGTADTQYF. For the CDR3, the DNA is TGCAGTGCCCGCCCACGGGGCGACGGGAGGGGAACGGCGGATACGCAGTATTTT.

This clonotype appeared a few times. The rearrangement links TRBV29-1 to TRBJ1-1; D not resolved. Trimming took off 7 bases at V and 7 bases at J, with 16 bases between the two ends. The V gene's germline CDR1 is SQVTM and CDR2 ANQGSEA. There are 12 residues in the CDR3. In DNA, the CDR3 is TGCAGCGCAGGACCCCGGCAAAATGAAGCTTTCTTT. Amino acid sequence: CSAGPRQNEAFF.

This clonotype was seen many times. The rearrangement links TRBV7-2 to TRBJ1-5; D is undetermined. This CDR3 region has 14 residues. CDR1 SGHTA and CDR2 FQGNSA come from the germline V gene. V shed 1 base and J shed 0 bases, with 4 bases lying between them. The CDR3 protein is CASSLVVSNQPQHF. The CDR3 nucleotides read TGTGCCAGCAGCTTAGTTGTTAGCAATCAGCCCCAGCATTTT. Full variable domain (missing parts from reference TRBV7-2 and TRBJ1-5): GAGVSQSPSNKVTEKGKDVELRCDPISGHTALYWYRQSLGQGLEFLIYFQGNSAPDKSGLPSDRFSAERTGGSVSTLTIQRTQQEDSAVYLCASSLVVSNQPQHFGDGTRLSIL.

This clonotype came up many times. The rearrangement joins TRBV7-2 to TRBJ2-5; no firm D call. The CDR3 sequence is 12 residues long. In germline, CDR1 is SGHTA, CDR2 FQGNSA. Trimming cost V 5 bases and J 1 base, with 5 bases left between them. Here the CDR3 reads CASSPVQETQYF. The CDR3 nucleotides are TGTGCCAGCAGCCCGGTCCAAGAGACCCAGTACTTC.

This clonotype was seen many times. The V call is TRBV20-1, the J call TRBJ2-5; 11 bases are a match to TRBD2. This CDR3 is 17 amino acids long. Germline lookup yields CDR1 DFQATT and CDR2 SNEGSKA (reference sequence). V lost 3 bases to trimming and J lost 5 bases; unmatched junction nucleotides: 14. CDR3 coding DNA: TGCAGTGCTAGTTTTAATATAGCGGGAGGGCTGTGGGAGACCCAGTACTTC. This translates into CSASFNIAGGLWETQYF.

This clonotype was seen repeatedly, ten times or more. V gene TRBV12-3 or TRBV12-4 combines with J gene TRBJ2-3; D is tentatively TRBD1 or TRBD2 (5 bases each). The CDR3 extends over 15 amino acids. Trimming pared 3 bases from V and 1 base from J, leaving 11 bases between. CDR3 DNA sequence: TGTGCCAGCAGTTTCAGGGACCTTCGCACAGATACGCAGTATTTT. Translation gives CASSFRDLRTDTQYF.

Ten or more counts support this clonotype. This chain's CDR3 is CASSLVEQFF. CDR3 sequence (DNA): TGTGCCAGCAGCTTGGTTGAGCAGTTCTTC. The chain employs TRBV7-9 and TRBJ2-1, with D uncertain. Trimming shortened V by 3 bases and J by 9 bases, and 3 bases separated the two germline ends. Germline CDR1 SEHNR, CDR2 FQNEAQ (reference sequence). The CDR3 has 10 residues.

This clonotype has a count of ten or more. The V gene is TRBV20-1, the J gene TRBJ2-3; a possible D gene is TRBD2 (6 bases). V was cut by 5 bases and J by 4 bases, with 19 bases left in between. Germline CDR1 DFQATT, CDR2 SNEGSKA (reference sequence). The CDR3 has 15 amino acids. CDR3: CSAPDSGSDADTQYF. CDR3 in DNA: TGCAGTGCTCCCGATAGCGGATCCGACGCAGATACGCAGTATTTT.

This clonotype has a count of ten or more. This chain uses TRBV6-6 with TRBJ2-7; D might be TRBD2 (6 bases). Germline assignment: CDR1 MNHNY and CDR2 SVGAGI (reference sequence). The V end was cut by 6 bases, the J end by 6 bases, with 18 bases between. The CDR3 runs to 14 residues. This chain's CDR3 is CASSAHGTAGEQYF. In nucleotides, the CDR3 is TGTGCCAGCAGCGCCCACGGGACTGCTGGCGAGCAGTACTTC.

V and J are TRBV6-2 or TRBV6-3 and TRBJ2-1; the D gene could be TRBD1 or TRBD2 (5 bases each). The germline V gene encodes CDR1 MNHEY and CDR2 SVGEGT. V was trimmed by 5 bases and J by 8 bases, leaving 16 bases between them. This CDR3 region has 14 residues. CDR3 loop: CASSPLARGDEQFF. The CDR3 DNA reads TGTGCCAGCAGTCCCCTCGCGAGGGGCGATGAGCAGTTCTTC.

This clonotype appeared many times. The chain is built from TRBV5-1 and TRBJ2-5; 11 bases align to TRBD1. Per germline, CDR1 SGHRS and CDR2 YFSETQ. Trimming removed 4 bases from V and 5 bases from J; junction bases left unmatched: 4. This CDR3 is built from 14 residues. The CDR3 loop is CASSPRDRGETQYF. DNA of the CDR3: TGCGCCAGCAGCCCGAGGGACAGGGGGGAGACCCAGTACTTC.

For this clonotype: A much larger clone is a single base away; this may be a read error. The V call is TRBV20-1, the J call TRBJ2-1; D is uncertain. The CDR3 has 11 amino acids. The germline V gene encodes CDR1 DFQATT and CDR2 SNEGSKA (reference sequence). CDR3 coding DNA: TGCGGTGCTCCTTTGACCAATGAGCAGTTCTTC. It yields the protein CGAPLTNEQFF.

The rearrangement uses TRBV7-6 and TRBJ2-7; tentatively, D is TRBD1 or TRBD2 (6 bases each). Germline V CDR1 and CDR2: SGHVS, FNYEAQ. The germline V and J ends were trimmed by 5 bases and 2 bases, with 16 bases remaining between them. The CDR3 consists of 15 residues. The CDR3 is CASSPRGRGAYEQYF. Written as DNA, the CDR3 is TGTGCCAGCAGCCCACGGGGGCGGGGCGCCTACGAGCAGTACTTC.

Ten or more counts support this clonotype. The V and J genes are TRBV7-9 and TRBJ2-7, with 7 bases fitting TRBD2. This CDR3 is 14 amino acids long. Germline CDR1 SEHNR, CDR2 FQNEAQ (reference sequence). Trimming took 4 bases from V and 0 from J; bases not matched to a gene: 3. The CDR3 DNA sequence: TGTGCCAGCAGCTCAAGCGGGGCCTCCTACGAGCAGTACTTC. Protein sequence: CASSSSGASYEQYF.